A selection of T cell receptor beta chains follows, all from one sample in a study of B cell selection in AIRE deficiency. Data came from immunoSEQ multiplex PCR; TCRdb stores just in-frame clones and leaves some out. This table holds 20,000 to 30,000 clones, approximately 90% found once. The sequenced sample consisted of CD4+CD25+ Tregs sorted from PBMCs. These receptors were taken from a human donor in good health. CDR3s include the opening cysteine and the closing phenylalanine or tryptophan. Fields, in order: V gene, clone size, D gene, J gene, CDR3 length, CDR3 protein, CDR3 DNA. D genes are given only for firm matches. Part of the rows lack a size; the others show once, few, many or a class for expanded clones.

TRBV19	NA	TRBD1	TRBJ1-2	14	CASTRDRAGYGYTF	TGTGCCAGTACCCGGGACAGGGCGGGTTATGGCTACACCTTC
TRBV29-1	once	NA	TRBJ1-2	15	CSVLTAQDRNYGYTF	TGCAGCGTTCTTACGGCGCAAGACCGTAACTATGGCTACACCTTC
TRBV4-1	NA	NA	TRBJ2-2	16	CASSQIDILVTGELFF	TGCGCCAGCAGCCAAATAGACATACTAGTCACCGGGGAGCTGTTTTTT
TRBV5-1	NA	NA	TRBJ2-5	15	CASSLSGTGFETQYF	TGCGCCAGCAGCTTGAGCGGGACAGGATTTGAGACCCAGTACTTC
TRBV30	NA	NA	TRBJ1-2	13	CARPGPGDYGYTF	TGTGCCCGCCCCGGTCCCGGAGACTATGGCTACACCTTC
TRBV18	NA	NA	TRBJ1-4	15	CASSSVAGPREKLFF	TGTGCCAGCTCAAGCGTTGCAGGCCCCAGGGAAAAACTGTTTTTT
TRBV5-1	NA	NA	TRBJ1-1	14	CASSFRGTNTEAFF	TGCGCCAGCAGCTTCAGGGGAACGAACACTGAAGCTTTCTTT
TRBV29-1	once	TRBD2	TRBJ2-1	14	CSVELAGDWNEQFF	TGCAGCGTTGAGTTAGCGGGGGATTGGAATGAGCAGTTCTTC
TRBV5-1	NA	NA	TRBJ1-2	13	CASSFGLNYGYTF	TGCGCCAGCAGCTTTGGCCTAAACTATGGCTACACCTTC
TRBV2	NA	NA	TRBJ2-3	15	CASSEDREGGDTQYF	TGTGCCAGCAGTGAGGACAGGGAGGGAGGGGATACGCAGTATTTT
TRBV27	NA	TRBD1	TRBJ1-6	15	CASSSLGDSNSPLHF	TGTGCCAGCAGTTCCCTGGGGGACAGTAATTCACCCCTCCACTTT
TRBV11-1	NA	TRBD2	TRBJ2-7	16	CASSLGLAGSSYEQYF	TGTGCCAGCAGCTTGGGACTAGCGGGGAGTTCCTACGAGCAGTACTTC
TRBV10-3	NA	NA	TRBJ2-3	11	CAISYRDTQYF	TGTGCCATCAGTTATAGAGATACGCAGTATTTT
TRBV11-2	NA	NA	TRBJ2-1	10	CASNGHEQFF	TGTGCCAGCAATGGGCATGAGCAGTTCTTC
TRBV10-3	once	TRBD1	TRBJ1-2	13	CAISGRTGDGYTF	TGTGCCATCAGCGGACGGACAGGGGATGGCTACACCTTC
TRBV10-2	once	NA	TRBJ1-6	15	CATMPSTGLNSPLHF	TGCGCCACCATGCCCAGTACAGGGTTAAATTCACCCCTCCACTTT
TRBV6-5	once	NA	TRBJ2-5	11	CASSNSETQYF	TGTGCCAGCAGTAACTCTGAGACCCAGTACTTC
TRBV19	NA	NA	TRBJ1-5	15	CASSSALGGNQPQHF	TGTGCCAGTAGTTCCGCGTTAGGGGGCAATCAGCCCCAGCATTTT
TRBV23-1	NA	NA	TRBJ1-1	15	CASTTGVNLNTEAFF	TGCGCCAGCACTACCGGGGTTAACTTGAACACTGAAGCTTTCTTT
TRBV9	NA	NA	TRBJ2-5	14	CASSVAGGGETQYF	TGTGCCAGCAGCGTAGCGGGGGGCGGGGAGACCCAGTACTTC
TRBV9	NA	NA	TRBJ2-1	14	CASSDPSGDNEQFF	TGTGCCAGCAGCGATCCCTCAGGAGACAATGAGCAGTTCTTC
TRBV4-1	NA	TRBD2	TRBJ2-3	17	CASSFHSGSTTVDTQYF	TGCGCCAGCAGCTTCCATAGCGGGTCTACCACAGTGGATACGCAGTATTTT
TRBV7-9	NA	TRBD1	TRBJ1-4	17	CASSLAWRTGNNEKLFF	TGTGCCAGCAGCTTAGCGTGGCGGACAGGGAATAATGAAAAACTGTTTTTT
TRBV6-1	NA	NA	TRBJ1-5	15	CASRDTAGAYRPQHF	TGTGCCAGCAGGGATACAGCAGGGGCCTACCGGCCCCAGCATTTT
TRBV2	once	NA	TRBJ1-6	17	CASSELNRRGSNSPLHF	TGTGCCAGCAGTGAACTGAACAGGCGGGGGTCAAATTCACCCCTCCACTTT
TRBV5-6	NA	TRBD1	TRBJ1-5	17	CASSRISGGTGHQPQHF	TGTGCCAGCAGCCGAATATCGGGAGGGACAGGGCATCAGCCCCAGCATTTT
TRBV6-6	NA	NA	TRBJ1-5	13	CASHERYNQPQHF	TGTGCCAGCCACGAGAGATACAATCAGCCCCAGCATTTT
TRBV10-1	NA	NA	TRBJ2-7	13	CASSEWGRREQYF	TGCGCCAGCAGTGAGTGGGGCAGGCGCGAGCAGTACTTC
TRBV18	NA	TRBD2	TRBJ2-1	15	CASSPSGARYNEQFF	TGTGCCAGCTCACCGAGCGGGGCACGCTACAATGAGCAGTTCTTC
TRBV7-2	few	TRBD1	TRBJ2-1	14	CASRPGQGFGEQFF	TGTGCCAGCAGACCAGGACAGGGGTTCGGTGAGCAGTTCTTC
TRBV2	NA	NA	TRBJ2-7	15	CASSLTEGEGSEQYF	TGTGCCAGCAGCCTCACTGAGGGCGAGGGGTCCGAGCAGTACTTC
TRBV19	NA	NA	TRBJ1-2	17	CASSRGGAAPRHYGYTF	TGTGCCAGTAGTAGGGGGGGGGCCGCTCCCCGACACTATGGCTACACCTTC
TRBV5-1	NA	TRBD1	TRBJ1-4	16	CASSFTGGAVNEKLFF	TGCGCCAGCAGCTTTACAGGGGGCGCGGTTAATGAAAAACTGTTTTTT
TRBV19	NA	NA	TRBJ1-2	16	CASSTPGRGRDYGYTF	TGTGCCAGTAGTACCCCCGGGAGGGGCAGGGACTATGGCTACACCTTC
TRBV6-5	NA	NA	TRBJ2-7	15	CASSYLGGGPHEQYF	TGTGCCAGCAGTTACCTAGGAGGGGGCCCTCACGAGCAGTACTTC
TRBV5-1	NA	NA	TRBJ2-3	15	CASSFSRGFTDTQYF	TGCGCCAGCAGCTTTTCTAGAGGGTTTACAGATACGCAGTATTTT
TRBV7-3	few	NA	TRBJ1-2	13	CASSYPDGYGYTF	TGTGCCAGCAGCTATCCGGACGGCTATGGCTACACCTTC
TRBV27	NA	NA	TRBJ1-1	13	CASSLSWLSEAFF	TGTGCCAGCAGTTTATCGTGGCTATCTGAAGCTTTCTTT
TRBV10-2	NA	NA	TRBJ1-1	13	CASGRPLGTEAFF	TGCGCCAGTGGGCGTCCCCTGGGCACTGAAGCTTTCTTT
TRBV2	medium-sized	TRBD1	TRBJ1-5	15	CASSEGGQSNQPQHF	TGTGCCAGCAGTGAAGGGGGACAGTCAAATCAGCCCCAGCATTTT
TRBV5-6	NA	TRBD1	TRBJ1-5	14	CASSSGTVNQPQHF	TGTGCCAGCAGCTCCGGGACAGTCAATCAGCCCCAGCATTTT
TRBV10-3	NA	NA	TRBJ2-6	17	CAISESGPRSGANVLTF	TGTGCCATCAGTGAATCCGGACCCCGCTCTGGGGCCAACGTCCTGACTTTC
TRBV19	medium-sized	NA	TRBJ1-1	12	CASRSMGTEAFF	TGTGCCAGTAGGTCCATGGGCACTGAAGCTTTCTTT
TRBV19	NA	TRBD1	TRBJ1-2	13	CATSGTGVFGYTF	TGTGCCACCTCCGGGACAGGGGTGTTCGGCTACACCTTC
TRBV6-6	NA	NA	TRBJ2-3	12	CASSPLGDTQYF	TGTGCCAGCAGTCCTCTAGGGGATACGCAGTATTTT
TRBV6-1	NA	TRBD1	TRBJ2-3	17	CASSEGTGFSSTDTQYF	TGTGCCAGCAGTGAAGGGACAGGGTTTTCTAGCACAGATACGCAGTATTTT